Listed here is a single T cell receptor beta chain. Antigen specificity is unknown. The record originates from a study of T-cell reconstitution after alpha-beta-depleted transplantation in children. Findings and limits, study-wide: Several hundred expanded graft clones reportedly were the source of alpha-beta T cells about two months after transplant.

A library of TCRbeta sequences, prepared with unique molecular identifiers, was generated. TCRdb ran MiXCR on the PCR reads and lists one entry per CDR3 protein. The table has hundreds of thousands of distinct CDR3 sequences, about 17% seen once. V gave up 2 bases and J gave up 2 bases, with 10 bases separating them. The CDR3 spans 14 residues. From germline, CDR1 is DFQATT and CDR2 SNEGSKA (reference sequence). The receptor was isolated from a boy in the first two years of life who had a stem cell transplant for Wiskott-Aldrich syndrome, so the T cells may come from the graft donor. The source material was PBMCs, mostly from graft donor cells, sampled 360 days after TCRalphabeta/CD19-depleted stem cell transplant. V usage is TRBV20-1 and J usage is TRBJ2-1; maybe TRBD1 (6 bases). In DNA form, the CDR3 reads TGCAGTGCTAGATTCGGACAGCCCTACAATGAGCAGTTCTTC. It translates to CSARFGQPYNEQFF.